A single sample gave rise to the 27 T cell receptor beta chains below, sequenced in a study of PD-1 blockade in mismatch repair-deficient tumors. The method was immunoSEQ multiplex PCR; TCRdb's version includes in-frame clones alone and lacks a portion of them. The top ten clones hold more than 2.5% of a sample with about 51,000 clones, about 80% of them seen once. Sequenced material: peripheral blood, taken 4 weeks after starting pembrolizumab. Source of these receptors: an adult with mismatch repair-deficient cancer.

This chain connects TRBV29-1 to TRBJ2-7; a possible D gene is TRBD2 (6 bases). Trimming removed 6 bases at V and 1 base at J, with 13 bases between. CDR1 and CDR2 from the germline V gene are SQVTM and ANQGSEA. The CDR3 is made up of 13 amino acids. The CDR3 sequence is CSVRRRVSYEQYF. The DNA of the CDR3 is TGCAGCGTCCGGAGGAGGGTATCCTACGAGCAGTACTTC.

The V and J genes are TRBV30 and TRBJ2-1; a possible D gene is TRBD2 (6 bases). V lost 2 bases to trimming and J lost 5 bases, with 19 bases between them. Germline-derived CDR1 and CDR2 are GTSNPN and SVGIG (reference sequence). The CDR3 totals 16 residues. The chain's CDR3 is CAWSFQTGLAHNEQFF. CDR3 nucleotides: TGTGCCTGGAGTTTTCAGACGGGACTCGCCCACAATGAGCAGTTCTTC.

The CDR3 spells CASSRSVEANGYTF. The CDR3 coding sequence is TGTGCCAGCAGCCGAAGCGTTGAGGCCAATGGCTACACCTTC. The V gene is TRBV6-1, the J gene TRBJ1-2; D is ambiguous. Germline CDR1 and CDR2: MNHNS and SASEGT. The CDR3 is 14 residues long. Trimming left V 6 bases short and J 6 bases short, with 17 bases between.

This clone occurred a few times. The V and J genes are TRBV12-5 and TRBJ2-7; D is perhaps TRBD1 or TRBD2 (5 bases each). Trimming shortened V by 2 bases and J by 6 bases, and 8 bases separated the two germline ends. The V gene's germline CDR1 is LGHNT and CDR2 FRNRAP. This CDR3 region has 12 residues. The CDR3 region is CASGLNGAEQYF. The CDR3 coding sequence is TGTGCTAGTGGTTTGAACGGGGCCGAGCAGTACTTC.

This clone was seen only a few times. DNA for the CDR3: TGCGCCAGCAGCCCTAGCGGGAGGGCCGGGGGGCAAGATACGCAGTATTTT. Its translation: CASSPSGRAGGQDTQYF. V gene TRBV4-1 combines with J gene TRBJ2-3; 12 nucleotides match TRBD2. Germline-derived CDR1 and CDR2 are MGHRA and YSYEKL. The junction had 10 bases not matched to a gene; V was cut back by 4 bases and J by 5 bases. This CDR3 has 17 residues.

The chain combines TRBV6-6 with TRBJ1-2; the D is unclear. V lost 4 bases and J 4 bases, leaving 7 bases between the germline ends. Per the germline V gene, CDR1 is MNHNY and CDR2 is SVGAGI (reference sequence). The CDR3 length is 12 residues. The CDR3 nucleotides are TGTGCCAGCAGTTTCCTTGTCTATGGCTACACCTTC. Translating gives CASSFLVYGYTF.

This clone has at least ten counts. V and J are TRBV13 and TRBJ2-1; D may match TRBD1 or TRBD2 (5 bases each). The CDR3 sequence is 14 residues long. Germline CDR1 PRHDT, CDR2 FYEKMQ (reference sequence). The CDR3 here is CATTGTNSYNEQFF. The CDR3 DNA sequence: TGTGCTACGACGGGGACCAACTCCTACAATGAGCAGTTCTTC.

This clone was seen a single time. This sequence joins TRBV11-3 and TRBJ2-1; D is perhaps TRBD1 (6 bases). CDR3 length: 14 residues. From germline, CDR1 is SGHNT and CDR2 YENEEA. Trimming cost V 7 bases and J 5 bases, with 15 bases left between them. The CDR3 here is CASTPVGGNNEQFF. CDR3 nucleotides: TGTGCCAGCACCCCAGTAGGGGGAAACAATGAGCAGTTCTTC.

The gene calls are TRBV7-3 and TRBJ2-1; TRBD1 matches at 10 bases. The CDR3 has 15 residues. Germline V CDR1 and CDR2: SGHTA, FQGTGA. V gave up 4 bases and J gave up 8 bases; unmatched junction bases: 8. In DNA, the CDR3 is TGTGCCAGCAGCTACCGGGACAGGGGCATGGATGAGCAGTTCTTC. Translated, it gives CASSYRDRGMDEQFF.

CDR3 in DNA: TGTGCCAGCGATCGAGCAGGGGGCGAAACCGGGGAGCTGTTTTTT. Translating gives CASDRAGGETGELFF. This chain joins TRBV7-8 and TRBJ2-2; 8 bases match TRBD1. The CDR3 runs 15 residues. Trimming removed 8 bases from V and 5 bases from J; junction bases left unmatched: 10. The V gene's germline CDR1 is SGHVS and CDR2 FQNEAQ.

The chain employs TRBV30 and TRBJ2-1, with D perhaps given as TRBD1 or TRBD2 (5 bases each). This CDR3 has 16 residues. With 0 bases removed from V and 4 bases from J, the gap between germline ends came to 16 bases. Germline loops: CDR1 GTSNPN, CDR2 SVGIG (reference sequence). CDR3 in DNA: TGTGCCTGGAGTGTGGGGGACCTAAGATCATACAATGAGCAGTTCTTC. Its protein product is CAWSVGDLRSYNEQFF. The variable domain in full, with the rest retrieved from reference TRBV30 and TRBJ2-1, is SQTIHQWPATLVQPVGSPLSLECTVEGTSNPNLYWYRQAAGRGLQLLFYSVGIGQISSEVPQNLSASRPQDRQFILSSKKLLLSDSGFYLCAWSVGDLRSYNEQFFGPGTRLTVL.

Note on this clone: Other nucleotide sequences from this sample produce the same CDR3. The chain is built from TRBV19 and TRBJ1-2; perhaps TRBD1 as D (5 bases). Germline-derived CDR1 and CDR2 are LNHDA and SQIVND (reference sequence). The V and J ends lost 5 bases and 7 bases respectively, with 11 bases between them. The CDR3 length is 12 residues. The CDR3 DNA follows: TGTGCCAGTAGTCCTGGGACGCGTGGCTACACCTTC. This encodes CASSPGTRGYTF. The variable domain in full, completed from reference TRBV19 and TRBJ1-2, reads DGGITQSPKYLFRKEGQNVTLSCEQNLNHDAMYWYRQDPGQGLRLIYYSQIVNDFQKGDIAEGYSVSREKKESFPLTVTSAQKNPTAFYLCASSPGTRGYTFGSGTRLTVV.

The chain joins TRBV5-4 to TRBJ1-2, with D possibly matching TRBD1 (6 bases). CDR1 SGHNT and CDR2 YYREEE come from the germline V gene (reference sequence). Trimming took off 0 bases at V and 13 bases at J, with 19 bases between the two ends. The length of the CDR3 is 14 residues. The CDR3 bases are TGTGCCAGCAGCTTGGCCGAGGCAGGGGCCGTTTTCACCTTC. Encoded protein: CASSLAEAGAVFTF.

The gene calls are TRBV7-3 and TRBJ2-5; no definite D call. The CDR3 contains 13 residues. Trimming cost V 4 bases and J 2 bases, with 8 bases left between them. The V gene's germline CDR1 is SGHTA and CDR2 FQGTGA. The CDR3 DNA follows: TGTGCCAGCAGCTCGACTCATCAAGAGACCCAGTACTTC. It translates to CASSSTHQETQYF. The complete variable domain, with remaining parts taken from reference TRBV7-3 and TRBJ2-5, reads GAGVSQTPSNKVTEKGKYVELRCDPISGHTALYWYRQSLGQGPEFLIYFQGTGAADDSGLPNDRFFAVRPEGSVSTLKIQRTERGDSAVYLCASSSTHQETQYFGPGTRLLVL.

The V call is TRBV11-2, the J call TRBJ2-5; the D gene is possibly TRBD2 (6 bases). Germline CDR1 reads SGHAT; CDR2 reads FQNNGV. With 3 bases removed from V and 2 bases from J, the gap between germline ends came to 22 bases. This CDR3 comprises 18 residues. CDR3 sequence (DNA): TGTGCCAGCAGCTTCAGAGGCGGGACTTTTGATTATCAAGAGACCCAGTACTTC. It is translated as CASSFRGGTFDYQETQYF. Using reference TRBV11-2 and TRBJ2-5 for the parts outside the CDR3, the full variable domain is EAGVAQSPRYKIIEKRQSVAFWCNPISGHATLYWYQQILGQGPKLLIQFQNNGVVDDSQLPKDRFSAERLKGVDSTLKIQPAKLEDSAVYLCASSFRGGTFDYQETQYFGPGTRLLVL.

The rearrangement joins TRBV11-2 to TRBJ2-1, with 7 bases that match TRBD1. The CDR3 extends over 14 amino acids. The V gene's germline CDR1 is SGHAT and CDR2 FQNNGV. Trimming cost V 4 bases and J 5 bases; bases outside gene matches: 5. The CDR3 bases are TGTGCCAGCAGCTCGGACAGGATAAACAATGAGCAGTTCTTC. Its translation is CASSSDRINNEQFF.

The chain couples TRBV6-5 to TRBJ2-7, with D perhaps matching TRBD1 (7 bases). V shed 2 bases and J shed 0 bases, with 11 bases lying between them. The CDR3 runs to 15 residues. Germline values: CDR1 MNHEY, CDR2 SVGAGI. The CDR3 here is CASSYLQGGSYEQYF. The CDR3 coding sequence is TGTGCCAGCAGTTACCTTCAGGGGGGCTCCTACGAGCAGTACTTC.

CDR3 amino acids: CAWSDSDGKAFF. Written as DNA, the CDR3 is TGTGCCTGGAGTGACTCCGACGGAAAAGCTTTCTTT. This chain uses TRBV30 with TRBJ1-1; no firm D call. Germline V lookup: CDR1 GTSNPN, CDR2 SVGIG (reference sequence). The CDR3 is made up of 12 amino acids. Trimming stripped 1 base from V and 9 bases from J, with 12 bases between.

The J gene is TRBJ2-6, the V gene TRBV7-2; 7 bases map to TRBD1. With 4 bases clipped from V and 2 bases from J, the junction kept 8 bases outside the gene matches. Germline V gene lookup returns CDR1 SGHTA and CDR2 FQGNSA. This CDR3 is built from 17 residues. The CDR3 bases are TGTGCCAGCAGCTCAAGAGGACAGGCCCCTGGGGCCAACGTCCTGACTTTC. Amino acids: CASSSRGQAPGANVLTF.

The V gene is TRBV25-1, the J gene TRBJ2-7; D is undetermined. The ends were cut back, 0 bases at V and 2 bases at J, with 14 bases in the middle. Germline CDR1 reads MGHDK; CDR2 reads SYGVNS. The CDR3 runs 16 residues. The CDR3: CASSEYYAVGAYEQYF. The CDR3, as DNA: TGTGCCAGCAGTGAATATTACGCAGTTGGCGCCTACGAGCAGTACTTC.

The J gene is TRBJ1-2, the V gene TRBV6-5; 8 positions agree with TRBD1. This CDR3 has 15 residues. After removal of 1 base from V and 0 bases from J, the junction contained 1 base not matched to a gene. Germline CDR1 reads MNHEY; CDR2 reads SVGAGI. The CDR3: CASSYYRGSNYGYTF. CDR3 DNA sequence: TGTGCCAGCAGTTACTACAGGGGGTCTAACTATGGCTACACCTTC.

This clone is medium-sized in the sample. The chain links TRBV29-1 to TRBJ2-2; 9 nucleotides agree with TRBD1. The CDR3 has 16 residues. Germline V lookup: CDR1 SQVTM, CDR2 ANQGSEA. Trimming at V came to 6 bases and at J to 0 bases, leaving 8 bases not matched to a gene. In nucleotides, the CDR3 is TGCAGCGTAAAGGGGACAGGGCCCACGAACACCGGGGAGCTGTTTTTT. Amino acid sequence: CSVKGTGPTNTGELFF.

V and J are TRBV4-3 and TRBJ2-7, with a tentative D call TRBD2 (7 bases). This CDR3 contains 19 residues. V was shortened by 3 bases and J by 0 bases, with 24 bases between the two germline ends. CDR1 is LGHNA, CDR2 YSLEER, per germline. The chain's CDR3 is CASSQELMGGAEVSYEQYF. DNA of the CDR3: TGCGCCAGCAGCCAGGAGCTAATGGGGGGGGCTGAGGTCTCCTACGAGCAGTACTTC.

The CDR3 DNA follows: TGTGCCAGCAGCTTGGGACTAGCGGGGCCCCCGTTCTTC. Translated: CASSLGLAGPPFF. V and J are TRBV7-2 and TRBJ2-1, with 13 bases fitting TRBD2. Germline loops: CDR1 SGHTA, CDR2 FQGNSA. This CDR3 is 13 amino acids long. Germline trimming cut 3 bases from V and 15 bases from J; bases unmatched to any gene: 5.

The CDR3 region has the DNA TGCGCCAAAAATCTAGGACAGGATAGCAATCAGCCCCAGCATTTT. Its translation is CAKNLGQDSNQPQHF. The chain is built from TRBV23-1 and TRBJ1-5; 7 positions agree with TRBD1. TRBV23-1 is an ORF; its function is uncertain. The CDR3 length is 15 residues. The J segment lost 0 bases and the V segment lost 10 bases, leaving 9 bases of the junction unmatched.

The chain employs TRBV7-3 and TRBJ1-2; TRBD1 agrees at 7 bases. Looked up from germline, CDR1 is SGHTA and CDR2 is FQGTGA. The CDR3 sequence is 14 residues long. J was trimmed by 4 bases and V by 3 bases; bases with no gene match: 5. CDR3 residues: CASSFPRDSYGYTF. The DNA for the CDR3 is TGTGCCAGCAGCTTCCCTCGGGACAGCTATGGCTACACCTTC.

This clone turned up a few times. CDR3 coding DNA: TGTGCCAGCAGTTACTCGAATCAGGGGGCGCATGAGCAGTACTTC. As protein: CASSYSNQGAHEQYF. The V call is TRBV6-5, the J call TRBJ2-7; 8 bases fit TRBD1. Germline V lookup: CDR1 MNHEY, CDR2 SVGAGI. The V gene end was trimmed by 0 bases and the J gene end by 7 bases; junction bases not matched to a gene: 8. This CDR3 contains 15 residues.